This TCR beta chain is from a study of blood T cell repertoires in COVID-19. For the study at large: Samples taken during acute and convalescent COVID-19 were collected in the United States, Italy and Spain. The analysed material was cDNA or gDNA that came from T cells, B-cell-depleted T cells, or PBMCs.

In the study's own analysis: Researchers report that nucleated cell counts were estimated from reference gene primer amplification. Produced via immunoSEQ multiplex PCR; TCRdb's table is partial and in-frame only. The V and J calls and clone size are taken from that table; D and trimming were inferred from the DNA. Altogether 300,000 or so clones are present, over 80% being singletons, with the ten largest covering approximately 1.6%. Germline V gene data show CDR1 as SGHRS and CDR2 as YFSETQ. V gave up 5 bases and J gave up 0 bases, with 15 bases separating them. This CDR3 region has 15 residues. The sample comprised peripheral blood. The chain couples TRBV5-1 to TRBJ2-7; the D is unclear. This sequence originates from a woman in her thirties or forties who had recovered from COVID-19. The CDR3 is CASRSLRHRSYEQYF. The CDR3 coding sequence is TGCGCCAGCAGATCGCTGCGGCACCGCTCCTACGAGCAGTACTTC.